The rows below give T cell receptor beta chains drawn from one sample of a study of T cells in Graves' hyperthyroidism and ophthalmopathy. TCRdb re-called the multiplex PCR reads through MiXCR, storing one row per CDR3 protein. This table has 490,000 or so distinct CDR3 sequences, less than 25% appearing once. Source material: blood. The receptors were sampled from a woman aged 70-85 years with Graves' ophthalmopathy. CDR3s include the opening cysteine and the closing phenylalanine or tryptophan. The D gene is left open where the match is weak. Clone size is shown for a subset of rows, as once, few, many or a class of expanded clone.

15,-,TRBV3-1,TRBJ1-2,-,CASSQDWHGNYGYTF,TGTGCCAGCAGCCAAGATTGGCACGGAAACTATGGCTACACCTTC
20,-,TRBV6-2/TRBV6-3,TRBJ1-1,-,CASSYDRVAGLNKGYTEAFF,TGTGCCAGCAGTTACGATAGGGTGGCGGGGCTCAACAAGGGGTACACTGAAGCTTTCTTT
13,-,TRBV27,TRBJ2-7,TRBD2,CASSSGGGAAQYF,TGTGCCAGCAGTTCTGGGGGGGGTGCCGCGCAGTACTTC
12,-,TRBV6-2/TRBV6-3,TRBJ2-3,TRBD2,CATIAGGATQYF,TGTGCCACCATAGCGGGAGGCGCCACGCAGTATTTT
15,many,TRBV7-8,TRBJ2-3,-,CASSRPRTLTDTQYF,TGTGCCAGCAGCAGGCCACGGACACTCACAGATACGCAGTATTTT
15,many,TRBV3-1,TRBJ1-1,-,CASSQRGSRDTEAFF,TGTGCCAGCAGCCAAAGGGGAAGCAGGGACACTGAAGCTTTCTTT
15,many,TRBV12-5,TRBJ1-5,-,CASGPGGALNQPQHF,TGTGCTAGTGGCCCCGGGGGCGCCTTAAATCAGCCCCAGCATTTT
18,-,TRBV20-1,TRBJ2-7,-,CSARDDFGTPRGIYEQYF,TGCAGTGCTAGAGATGACTTCGGGACTCCACGGGGGATATACGAGCAGTACTTC
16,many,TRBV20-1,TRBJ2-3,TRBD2,CSASRSGLPSTDTQYF,TGCAGTGCTAGCCGTAGCGGGTTGCCTAGCACAGATACGCAGTATTTT
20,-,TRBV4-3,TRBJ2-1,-,CASSQYLTTGLPLLYNEQFF,TGCGCCAGCAGCCAGTACTTGACGACGGGACTTCCCCTCCTCTACAATGAGCAGTTCTTC
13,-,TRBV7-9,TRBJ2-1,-,CASSPGSFNEQFF,TGTGCCAGCAGCCCCGGGTCCTTCAATGAGCAGTTCTTC
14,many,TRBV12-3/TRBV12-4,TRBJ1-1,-,CASSLSGKNTEAFF,TGTGCCAGCAGTTTATCGGGGAAGAACACTGAAGCTTTCTTT
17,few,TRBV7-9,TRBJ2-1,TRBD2,CASSLAAGLDLYNEQFF,TGTGCCAGCAGCTTAGCGGCGGGACTAGATTTGTACAATGAGCAGTTCTTC
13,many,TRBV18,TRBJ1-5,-,CASSPRGNQPQHF,TGTGCCAGCAGCCCGCGGGGGAATCAGCCCCAGCATTTT
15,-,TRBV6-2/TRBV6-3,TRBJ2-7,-,CASTPRDAATYEQYF,TGTGCCAGCACCCCCCGGGACGCCGCTACCTACGAGCAGTACTTC
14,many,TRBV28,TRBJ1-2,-,CASRVGLGKSGYTF,TGTGCCAGCAGGGTTGGGCTGGGAAAATCTGGCTACACCTTC
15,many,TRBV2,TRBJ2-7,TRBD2,CASSLYPAGPYEQYF,TGTGCCAGCAGTCTTTACCCAGCGGGACCCTACGAGCAGTACTTC
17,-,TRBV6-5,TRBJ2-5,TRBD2,CASSYGIASGEQETQYF,TGTGCCAGCAGTTACGGGATCGCTAGCGGGGAACAAGAGACCCAGTACTTC
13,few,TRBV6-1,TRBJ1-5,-,CASQAGSRQPQHF,TGTGCCAGCCAGGCGGGATCCCGTCAGCCCCAGCATTTT
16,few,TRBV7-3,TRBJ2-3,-,CASSLIWGSPPDTQYF,TGTGCCAGCAGCTTAATTTGGGGGAGTCCTCCAGATACGCAGTATTTT
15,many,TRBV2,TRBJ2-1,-,CASSEGVADYNEQFF,TGTGCCAGCAGTGAAGGGGTAGCGGACTACAATGAGCAGTTCTTC
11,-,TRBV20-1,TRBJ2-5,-,CSASSQETQYF,TGCAGTGCTAGCAGTCAAGAGACCCAGTACTTC
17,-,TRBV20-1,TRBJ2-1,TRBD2,CSARISGRDSSYNEQFF,TGCAGTGCTAGGATTAGCGGGAGGGATTCCTCCTACAATGAGCAGTTCTTC
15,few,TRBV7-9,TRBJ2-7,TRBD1,CASSRDRVSSYAQYF,TGTGCCAGCAGCCGGGACAGGGTGAGCTCCTACGCGCAGTACTTC
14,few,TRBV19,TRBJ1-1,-,CASSRERRGTEAFF,TGTGCCAGTAGTAGAGAACGAAGAGGCACTGAAGCTTTCTTT
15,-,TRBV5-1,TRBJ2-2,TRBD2,CASSTSSGSPGELFF,TGCGCCAGCAGCACTTCTAGCGGGAGCCCCGGGGAGCTGTTTTTT
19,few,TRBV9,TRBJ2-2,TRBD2,CASSPRPGGVGLNTGELFF,TGTGCCAGCAGCCCCCGTCCGGGGGGGGTGGGTCTGAACACCGGGGAGCTGTTTTTT
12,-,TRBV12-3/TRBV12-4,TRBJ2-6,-,CASSEILSVLTF,TGTGCCAGCAGTGAGATCTTATCCGTCCTGACTTTC
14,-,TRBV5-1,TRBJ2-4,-,CASSLAQGENIQYF,TGCGCCAGCAGCTTGGCCCAGGGCGAAAACATTCAGTACTTC
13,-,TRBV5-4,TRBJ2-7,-,CASSLPGAYEQYF,TGTGCCAGCAGCTTGCCAGGGGCCTACGAGCAGTACTTC
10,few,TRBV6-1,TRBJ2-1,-,CASNLGEQFF,TGTGCCAGCAACCTGGGTGAGCAGTTCTTC
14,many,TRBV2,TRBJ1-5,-,CASSDRLSNQPQHF,TGTGCCAGCAGTGACAGACTTAGCAATCAGCCCCAGCATTTT
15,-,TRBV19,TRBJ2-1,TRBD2,CASIEAGVGADEQFF,TGTGCCAGTATTGAAGCGGGAGTGGGTGCCGATGAGCAGTTCTTC
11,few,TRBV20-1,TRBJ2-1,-,CSASRYNEQFF,TGCAGTGCTAGCCGATACAATGAGCAGTTCTTC
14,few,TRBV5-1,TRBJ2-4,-,CASSLGRENGIQYF,TGCGCCAGCAGCTTGGGCAGGGAGAACGGCATTCAGTACTTC
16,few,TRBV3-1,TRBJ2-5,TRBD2,CASSPSLAGVQETQYF,TGTGCCAGCAGCCCTTCGTTAGCGGGAGTTCAAGAGACCCAGTACTTC
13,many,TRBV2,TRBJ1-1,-,CASSVQGFTEAFF,TGTGCCAGCAGTGTGCAGGGTTTCACTGAAGCTTTCTTT
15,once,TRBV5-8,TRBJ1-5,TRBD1,CASSRRQGSNQPQHF,TGTGCCAGCAGCCGAAGACAGGGATCCAATCAGCCCCAGCATTTT
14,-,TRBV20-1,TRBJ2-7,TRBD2,CSARSSGGLDEQYF,TGCAGTGCTCGCTCTAGCGGGGGTCTCGACGAGCAGTACTTC
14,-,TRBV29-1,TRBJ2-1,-,CSVARSGGYNEQLF,TGCAGCGTTGCCCGGAGCGGAGGGTACAATGAGCAGCTCTTC
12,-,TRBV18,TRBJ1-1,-,CASSPIGEVAFF,TGTGCCAGCTCACCAATCGGTGAGGTAGCTTTCTTT
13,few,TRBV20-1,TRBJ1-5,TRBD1,CSARGQTNQPQHF,TGCAGTGCTCGGGGACAGACGAATCAGCCCCAGCATTTT
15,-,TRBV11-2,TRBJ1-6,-,CASSLEADWASPLHF,TGTGCCAGCAGCTTAGAGGCAGATTGGGCCTCACCCCTCCACTTT
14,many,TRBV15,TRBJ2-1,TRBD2,CATSIPGGYNEQFF,TGTGCCACCAGCATCCCGGGAGGGTACAATGAGCAGTTCTTC
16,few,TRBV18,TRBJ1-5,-,CASSPSGGGVSQPQHF,TGTGCCAGCTCACCATCCGGGGGCGGGGTTAGTCAGCCCCAGCATTTT
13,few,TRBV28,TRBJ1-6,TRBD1,CASIGTGNSPLHF,TGTGCCAGCATCGGGACAGGGAATTCACCCCTCCACTTT
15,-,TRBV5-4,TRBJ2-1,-,CASSLGGTNYNEQFF,TGTGCCAGCAGCTTGGGAGGGACAAATTACAATGAGCAGTTCTTC